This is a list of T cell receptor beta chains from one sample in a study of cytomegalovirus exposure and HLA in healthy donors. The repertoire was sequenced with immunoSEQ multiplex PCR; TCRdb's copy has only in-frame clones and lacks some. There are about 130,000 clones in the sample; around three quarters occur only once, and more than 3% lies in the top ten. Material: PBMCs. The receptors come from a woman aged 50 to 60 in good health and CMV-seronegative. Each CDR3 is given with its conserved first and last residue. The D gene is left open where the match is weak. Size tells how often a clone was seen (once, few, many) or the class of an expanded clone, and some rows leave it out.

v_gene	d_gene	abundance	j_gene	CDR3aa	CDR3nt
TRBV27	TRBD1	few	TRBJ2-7	CASSLQGANEQYF	TGTGCCAGCAGTTTACAGGGGGCCAACGAGCAGTACTTC
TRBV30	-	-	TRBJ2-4	CAWSVGWGATKNIQYF	TGTGCCTGGAGTGTAGGGTGGGGCGCGACCAAAAACATTCAGTACTTC
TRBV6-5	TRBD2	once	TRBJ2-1	CASSYREGWYNEQFF	TGTGCCAGCAGTTACCGGGAGGGGTGGTACAATGAGCAGTTCTTC
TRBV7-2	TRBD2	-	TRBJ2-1	CASSPLAGGSYNEQFF	TGTGCCAGCAGCCCCCTAGCGGGAGGCTCCTACAATGAGCAGTTCTTC
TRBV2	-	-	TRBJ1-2	CASSITTGYNYGYTF	TGTGCCAGCAGCATTACTACAGGGTATAATTATGGCTACACCTTC
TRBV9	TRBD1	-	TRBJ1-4	CASSTGTVLYEKLFF	TGTGCCAGCAGCACCGGGACAGTGCTATATGAAAAACTGTTTTTT
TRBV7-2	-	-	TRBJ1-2	CASSSRPTGSGYTF	TGTGCCAGCAGCTCAAGACCAACAGGGAGCGGCTACACCTTC
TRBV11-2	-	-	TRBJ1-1	CASSLGTAFTREAFF	TGTGCCAGCAGCTTGGGTACAGCTTTCACGCGTGAAGCTTTCTTT
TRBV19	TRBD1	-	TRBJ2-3	CASSAGTGYSTDTQYF	TGTGCCAGTAGCGCCGGGACAGGGTATAGCACAGATACGCAGTATTTT
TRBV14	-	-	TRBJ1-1	CASSQNQGRSEAFF	TGTGCCAGCAGCCAAAATCAGGGTCGGAGTGAAGCTTTCTTT